By sample share, the clone carrying this T cell receptor beta chain is medium-sized. The target antigen is unknown. This sample is drawn from a study of metastatic and nonmetastatic thyroid tumors. Overall study: Malignant and benign thyroid patients had repertoires compared in peripheral blood and tumor or nodule tissue.

Original processing methods: CDR3 was compared across clinicopathological groups, and the resulting differences were used to build a distant-metastasis classifier for papillary thyroid cancer. MiXCR was used by TCRdb to re-call the PCR reads. For this entry, the V and J calls and clone size follow TCRdb and not the study's own pipeline. The sample holds about 59,000 clones, 15% to 20% seen once. General study results and limits: For both blood and tumor, malignant thyroid tumors reportedly showed significantly higher TCR beta diversity than benign nodules did.

The CDR3 is 14 residues long. V lost 4 bases and J lost 5, with 15 bases in between. Treatment of any kind had been given to no patient before thyroid surgery. The chain combines TRBV12-3 or TRBV12-4 with TRBJ2-7, with TRBD2 as a possible D gene (6 bases). This TCR was sampled from a male donor with papillary thyroid cancer or a benign thyroid nodule (not recorded which). Some clones in this sample may be carry-over from other donors' samples. The material sequenced was blood. CDR3 nucleotides: TGTGCCAGCAGTTCCCCGGAAGGGGAGGACGAGCAGTACTTC. This gives the protein CASSSPEGEDEQYF.